The present T cell receptor (beta chain) was sequenced within a study of response to subunit inactivated influenza vaccine. Study-level findings and limits: The authors suggested that every seasonal influenza vaccination recruits few new T cells.

This clonotype was found many times. The antigen is undetermined. CDR3 length: 13 residues. Trimming took off 2 bases at V and 6 bases at J, with 11 bases between the two ends. Germline V gene lookup returns CDR1 SGHRS and CDR2 YFSETQ. One entry per CDR3 protein, called by TCRdb with MiXCR from the RT-PCR reads. There are under 950,000 distinct CDR3 sequences in the sample; approximately 21% occur only once, and roughly a tenth lies in the top ten. This material consisted of PBMCs from blood, taken more than 4 days after vaccination. The V call is TRBV5-1, the J call TRBJ2-5; tentatively, D is TRBD2 (5 bases). The TCR comes from a man in his fifties or sixties who received an inactivated influenza vaccine. Here the CDR3 reads CASSFNGEQTQYF. The DNA of the CDR3 is TGCGCCAGCAGCTTCAATGGGGAGCAGACCCAGTACTTC.